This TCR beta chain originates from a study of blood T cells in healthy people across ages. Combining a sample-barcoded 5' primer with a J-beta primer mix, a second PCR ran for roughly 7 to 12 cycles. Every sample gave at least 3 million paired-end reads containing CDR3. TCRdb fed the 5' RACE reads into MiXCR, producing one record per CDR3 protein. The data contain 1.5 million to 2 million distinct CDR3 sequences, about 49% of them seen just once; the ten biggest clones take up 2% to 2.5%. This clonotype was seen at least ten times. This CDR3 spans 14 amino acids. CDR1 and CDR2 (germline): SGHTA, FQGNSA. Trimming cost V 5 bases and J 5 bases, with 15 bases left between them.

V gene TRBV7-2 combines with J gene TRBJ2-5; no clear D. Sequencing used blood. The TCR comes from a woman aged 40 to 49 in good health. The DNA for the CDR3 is TGTGCCAGCAGCCCTTTTGTCGGCCGGGAGACCCAGTACTTC. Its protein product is CASSPFVGRETQYF.